This T cell receptor (beta chain) was captured in a study of blood T cells in healthy people across ages. Sample-barcoded 5' priming and a J-beta primer mix drove a second PCR of roughly 6 to 12 cycles. Each CDR3 protein is one row after TCRdb ran MiXCR on the 5' RACE reads. The table records around 1.1 million distinct CDR3 sequences, 35% to 40% of them present only once. PBMCs numbering at least 7 million were isolated per sample. Source material: blood. The TCR sequence derives from a man aged 18 to 30 in good health.

The CDR3 sequence is CASSLMGPMNTEAFF. In DNA, the CDR3 is TGCGCCAGCAGCTTGATGGGCCCTATGAACACTGAAGCTTTCTTT. The J gene is TRBJ1-1, the V gene TRBV5-1; D is unresolved. V lost 1 base and J 0 bases, leaving 10 bases between the germline ends. CDR3 length: 15 residues. In germline, CDR1 is SGHRS, CDR2 YFSETQ.